This T cell receptor beta chain was observed in a study of regulatory T cells in long-lasting Graves disease. Study-wide results and limits: Limited sample numbers may have lowered accuracy.

From germline, CDR1 is SGHTA and CDR2 FQGNSA. The junction had 2 bases not matched to a gene; V was cut back by 1 base and J by 0 bases. CDR3 length: 15 amino acids. This clonotype has at least ten counts. Its antigen is currently unknown. Regarding time point: newly diagnosed GD, antithyroid drugs for less than 3 months. With RNA extracted from PBMCs as input, the TCR library was made. Patients all came to the study from an endocrinology department in Xi'an, China. CDR3 regions were amplified by Arm-PCR using iRepertoire HTBI primers to build TCR beta libraries. TCRdb re-derived calls from the multiplex PCR reads in MiXCR, one entry per CDR3 protein. The sample contains about 430,000 distinct CDR3 sequences, 15% of which appear only once. The sample was also reused in another study, on T cells in Graves' hyperthyroidism and ophthalmopathy. That report notes: Most clonotypes expanded in thyroid above 0.001 were likewise present in blood.

J is TRBJ2-7 and V is TRBV7-2; 8 bases map to TRBD2. This sample comprised peripheral blood mononuclear cells (PBMCs), obtained at new diagnosis, from a patient treated with antithyroid drugs. The source of this sequence is a woman between 35 and 50 years old with Graves disease. CDR3 sequence: CASSLDGTSSYEQYF. In DNA form, the CDR3 reads TGTGCCAGCAGCTTAGACGGGACTAGCTCCTACGAGCAGTACTTC. Looking up the rest from reference TRBV7-2 and TRBJ2-7 gives the full variable domain: GAGVSQSPSNKVTEKGKDVELRCDPISGHTALYWYRQSLGQGLEFLIYFQGNSAPDKSGLPSDRFSAERTGGSVSTLTIQRTQQEDSAVYLCASSLDGTSSYEQYFGPGTRLTVT.